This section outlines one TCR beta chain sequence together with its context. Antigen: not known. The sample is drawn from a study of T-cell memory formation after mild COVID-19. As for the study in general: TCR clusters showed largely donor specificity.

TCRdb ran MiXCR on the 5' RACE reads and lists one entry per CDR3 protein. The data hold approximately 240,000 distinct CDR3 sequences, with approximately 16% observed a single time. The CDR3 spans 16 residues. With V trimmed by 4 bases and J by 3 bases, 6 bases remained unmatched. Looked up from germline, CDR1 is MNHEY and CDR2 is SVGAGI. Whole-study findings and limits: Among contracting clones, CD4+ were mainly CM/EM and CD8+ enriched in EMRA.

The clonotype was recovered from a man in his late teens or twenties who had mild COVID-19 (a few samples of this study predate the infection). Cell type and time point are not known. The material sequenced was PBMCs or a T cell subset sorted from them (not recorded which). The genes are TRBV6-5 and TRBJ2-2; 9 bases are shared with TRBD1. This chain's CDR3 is CASSFNRGLYTGELFF. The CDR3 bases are TGTGCCAGCAGTTTTAACAGGGGGCTGTACACCGGGGAGCTGTTTTTT.